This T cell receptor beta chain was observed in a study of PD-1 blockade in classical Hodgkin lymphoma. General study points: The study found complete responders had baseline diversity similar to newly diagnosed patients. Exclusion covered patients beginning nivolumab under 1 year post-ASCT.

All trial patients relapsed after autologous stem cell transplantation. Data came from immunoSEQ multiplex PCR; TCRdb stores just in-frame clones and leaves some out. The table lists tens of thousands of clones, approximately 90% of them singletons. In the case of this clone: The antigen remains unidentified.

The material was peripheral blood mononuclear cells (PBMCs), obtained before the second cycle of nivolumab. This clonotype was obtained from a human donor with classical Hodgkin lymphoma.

CDR3 DNA sequence: TGTGCCAGCAGCCACGGACGGATATACGAGCAGTACTTC. This sequence encodes CASSHGRIYEQYF. The chain has TRBV7-9 and TRBJ2-7, with D hard to call. Germline V gene lookup returns CDR1 SEHNR and CDR2 FQNEAQ (reference sequence). The V end lost 5 bases, the J end lost 4 bases, and 12 bases lay between the germline ends. This CDR3 has 13 residues. The full variable domain, its missing parts supplied by reference TRBV7-9 and TRBJ2-7, is DTGVSQNPRHKITKRGQNVTFRCDPISEHNRLYWYRQTLGQGPEFLTYFQNEAQLEKSRLLSDRFSAERPKGSFSTLEIQRTEQGDSAMYLCASSHGRIYEQYFGPGTRLTVT.